Listed below are T cell receptor beta chains from one sample, sequenced in a study of cytomegalovirus exposure and HLA in healthy donors. The data were produced by immunoSEQ multiplex PCR, yet TCRdb's version contains in-frame clones alone and is incomplete. Of 95,000 to 150,000 clones in the sample, 89% were seen once. The sample taken for sequencing was PBMCs. These receptors originate from a woman younger than 30 in good health and CMV-seronegative. CDR3s include the opening cysteine and the closing phenylalanine or tryptophan. The D gene is left open where the match is weak. Clone size is shown for a subset of rows, as once, few, many or a class of expanded clone.

V	J	size	D	CDR3	DNA
TRBV5-1	TRBJ2-3	once	TRBD2	CASQRGTSGIFDTDTQYF	TGCGCCAGCCAACGAGGGACTAGCGGGATTTTTGACACAGATACGCAGTATTTT
TRBV27	TRBJ1-1	-	TRBD1	CASSSGTGGVSTEAFF	TGTGCCAGCAGTTCCGGGACAGGGGGCGTCAGCACTGAAGCTTTCTTT
TRBV6-1	TRBJ1-1	-	-	CASSILDRNTEAFF	TGTGCCAGCAGCATCTTGGACAGAAACACTGAAGCTTTCTTT
TRBV4-3	TRBJ2-1	-	-	CASSQVGLGGNYNEQFF	TGCGCCAGCAGCCAAGTCGGGCTTGGCGGGAACTACAATGAGCAGTTCTTC
TRBV30	TRBJ2-2	-	-	CAWSVQGDGELFF	TGTGCCTGGAGTGTACAGGGCGACGGGGAGCTGTTTTTT
TRBV5-8	TRBJ2-7	-	-	CARTDRDYEQYF	TGTGCCAGAACCGACAGAGACTACGAGCAGTACTTC
TRBV5-4	TRBJ2-7	-	TRBD2	CASSQGLAGDLYEQYF	TGTGCCAGCAGCCAGGGACTAGCGGGAGACCTCTACGAGCAGTACTTC
TRBV19	TRBJ2-1	few	TRBD1	CASSFGAQGDEQFF	TGTGCCAGTAGTTTCGGGGCTCAGGGGGATGAGCAGTTCTTC
TRBV28	TRBJ2-3	-	-	CASTPSGQGMGTDTQYF	TGTGCCAGCACCCCATCGGGGCAGGGGATGGGCACAGATACGCAGTATTTT
TRBV11-2	TRBJ2-2	-	-	CASSQLGLTGTGELFF	TGTGCCAGCAGCCAGTTGGGCCTAACAGGGACCGGGGAGCTGTTTTTT
TRBV7-9	TRBJ2-2	-	TRBD2	CASSPPSGSGTGELFF	TGTGCCAGCAGCCCCCCTAGCGGGAGCGGCACCGGGGAGCTGTTTTTT